The text below deals with one TCR beta chain. During construction of the library, unique molecular identifiers were attached to individual cDNA molecules for quantitative, reproducible TCR counting. MiXCR, applied by TCRdb to the 5' RACE reads, yields one record per CDR3 protein. Here the sample spans 100,000 to 120,000 distinct CDR3 sequences, 19% being singletons. V was trimmed by 5 bases and J by 0 bases, leaving 13 bases between them. The CDR3 contains 15 residues. CDR1 is SGHAT and CDR2 is FQNNGV in the germline V gene. The source of the sample is a study of human T cells and chemical hapten exposure. Blood, whole and unfractionated, served as the source for total RNA extraction.

This chain joins TRBV11-2 and TRBJ1-1, with D hard to call. The origin of this receptor is a human donor in good health. CDR3 bases: TGTGCCAGCAGCCCAGTGACGGGTTTGAACACTGAAGCTTTCTTT. Translating it yields CASSPVTGLNTEAFF.